Listed here are 2 T cell receptor beta chains from one sample, sequenced in a study of cytomegalovirus exposure and HLA in healthy donors. The PCR contained 60 Vbeta and 13 Jbeta primers. Sequencing used immunoSEQ multiplex PCR; TCRdb keeps in-frame clones, though not all of them. Of about 140,000 clones in the sample, 70% to 75% were seen once. Sample: PBMCs. These receptors were obtained from a woman aged 25 to 39 in good health and CMV-seronegative.

This sequence joins TRBV5-8 and TRBJ2-6; no definite D call. This CDR3 has 15 residues. CDR1 and CDR2 (germline): SGHTS, YDEGEE. Trimming stripped 6 bases from V and 0 bases from J, with 10 bases between. The CDR3 reads CASTHDSSGANVLTF. The CDR3 DNA is TGTGCCAGCACCCACGATAGCTCTGGGGCCAACGTCCTGACTTTC.

The CDR3 loop is CASSLRGLERNTDTQYF. The CDR3 coding sequence is TGTGCCAGCAGCCTAAGAGGACTCGAACGAAACACAGATACGCAGTATTTT. V usage is TRBV4-2 and J usage is TRBJ2-3, with TRBD2 as a possible D gene (5 bases). Looked up from germline, CDR1 is LGHNA and CDR2 is YNFKEQ. CDR3 size: 17 residues. Between the trimmed V and J ends, which lost 4 bases and 2 bases, there was a span of 19 bases.